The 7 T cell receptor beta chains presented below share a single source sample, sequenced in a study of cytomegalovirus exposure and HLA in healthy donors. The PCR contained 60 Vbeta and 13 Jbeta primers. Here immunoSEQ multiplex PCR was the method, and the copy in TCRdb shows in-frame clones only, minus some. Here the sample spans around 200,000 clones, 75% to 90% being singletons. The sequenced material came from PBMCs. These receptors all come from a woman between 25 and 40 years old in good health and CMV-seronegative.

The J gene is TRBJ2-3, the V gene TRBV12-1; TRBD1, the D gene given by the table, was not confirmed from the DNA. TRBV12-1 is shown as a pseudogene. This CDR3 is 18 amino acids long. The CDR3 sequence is CASSFADTGGIGTDTQYF. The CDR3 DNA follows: TGTGCCAGCAGCTTCGCGGACACAGGGGGCATAGGCACAGATACGCAGTATTTT.

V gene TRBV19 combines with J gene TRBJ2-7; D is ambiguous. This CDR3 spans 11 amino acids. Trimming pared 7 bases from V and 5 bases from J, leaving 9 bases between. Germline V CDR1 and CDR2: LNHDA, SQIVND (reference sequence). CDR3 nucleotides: TGTGCCAGTATCGGCGGTGACGAGCAGTACTTC. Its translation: CASIGGDEQYF.

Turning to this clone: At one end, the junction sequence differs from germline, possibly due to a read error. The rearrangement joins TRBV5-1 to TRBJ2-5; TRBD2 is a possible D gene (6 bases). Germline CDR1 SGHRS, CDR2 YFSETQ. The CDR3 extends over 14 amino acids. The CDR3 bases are TGCGCCAGCAGTTTGGCGGGGAGCCAAGAGACCCAGTACTTC. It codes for CASSLAGSQETQYF.

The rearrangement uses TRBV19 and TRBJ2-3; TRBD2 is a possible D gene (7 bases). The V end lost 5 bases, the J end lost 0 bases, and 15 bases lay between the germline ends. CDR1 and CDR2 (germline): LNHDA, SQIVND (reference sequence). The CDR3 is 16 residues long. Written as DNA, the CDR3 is TGTGCCAGTAGTGTTTGGGGGGGGGCGAGCACAGATACGCAGTATTTT. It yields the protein CASSVWGGASTDTQYF.

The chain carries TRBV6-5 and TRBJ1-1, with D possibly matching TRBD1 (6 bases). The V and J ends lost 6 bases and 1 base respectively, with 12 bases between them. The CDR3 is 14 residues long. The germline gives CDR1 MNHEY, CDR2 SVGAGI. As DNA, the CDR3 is TGTGCCAGCAGAGGGGGTGGCACGAACACTGAAGCTTTCTTT. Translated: CASRGGGTNTEAFF.

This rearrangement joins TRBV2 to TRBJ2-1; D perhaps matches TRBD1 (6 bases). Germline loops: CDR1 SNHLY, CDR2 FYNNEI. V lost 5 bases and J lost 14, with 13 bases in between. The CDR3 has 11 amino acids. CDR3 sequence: CASSNREMEFF. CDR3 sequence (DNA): TGTGCCAGCAGTAACAGGGAGATGGAGTTCTTC.

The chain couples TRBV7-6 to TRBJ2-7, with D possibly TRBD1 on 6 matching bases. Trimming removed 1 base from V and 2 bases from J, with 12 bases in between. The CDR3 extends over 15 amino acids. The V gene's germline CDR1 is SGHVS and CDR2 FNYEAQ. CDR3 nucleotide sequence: TGTGCCAGCAGCTTAGTTTGGGGGCCGGCCTACGAGCAGTACTTC. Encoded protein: CASSLVWGPAYEQYF. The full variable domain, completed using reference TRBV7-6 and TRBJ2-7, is GAGVSQSPRYKVTKRGQDVALRCDPISGHVSLYWYRQALGQGPEFLTYFNYEAQQDKSGLPNDRFSAERPEGSISTLTIQRTEQRDSAMYRCASSLVWGPAYEQYFGPGTRLTVT.